Below, 30 T cell receptor beta chains from the same sample are listed, as sequenced in a study of blood T cell repertoires in COVID-19 (dated by TCRdb to between 2020 and 2021). Libraries were built with the immunoSEQ multiplex PCR assay. Entries here come from immuneACCESS through TCRdb and include only in-frame sequences with V and J called. Some clones fail to appear in such tables; in the studies checked, an unresolved V gene covers under half of the shortfall, and the cause of the remainder is unknown. The sample table shows some 380,000 clones, and around 91% are seen once. The ten largest account for approximately 7% of the sample. The source material was peripheral blood. Receptors were obtained from a man aged 18-30 years with active or convalescent COVID-19.

DNA of the CDR3: TGTGCAAGTCGCTTAGGCCCTCGGAGAGAAAAACAGCCCCAGCATTTT. Protein sequence: CASRLGPRREKQPQHF. V gene TRBV12-2 combines with J gene TRBJ1-5. TRBV12-2 is recorded as a pseudogene. This CDR3 is built from 16 residues.

V gene TRBV27 combines with J gene TRBJ2-1; 7 bases align to TRBD1. With V trimmed by 3 bases and J by 9 bases, 11 bases remained unmatched. CDR1 MNHEY and CDR2 SMNVEV come from the germline V gene (reference sequence). The CDR3 has 15 amino acids. CDR3 protein: CASSFVPDRAGEQFF. CDR3 DNA: TGTGCCAGCAGTTTCGTCCCAGACAGGGCGGGTGAGCAGTTCTTC.

The rearrangement uses TRBV10-3 and TRBJ1-1, with a tentative D call TRBD1 (5 bases). V was cut by 5 bases and J by 11 bases, with 15 bases left in between. Germline V gene sequence: CDR1 ENHRY, CDR2 SYGVKD. CDR3 length: 12 amino acids. The CDR3 DNA reads as TGTGCCATCAGTTCCGGGGGAGTGGAGGCTTTCTTT. Residues: CAISSGGVEAFF.

CDR3 protein: CASTWTGTSYEQYF. The CDR3 DNA follows: TGTGCCAGCACTTGGACAGGGACCTCCTACGAGCAGTACTTC. The genes are TRBV27 and TRBJ2-7; 8 positions agree with TRBD1. The CDR3 is 14 residues long. V lost 7 bases, J lost 0 bases, and 5 bases stayed unmatched. The germline V gene encodes CDR1 MNHEY and CDR2 SMNVEV (reference sequence).

The table lists this clone with a count of one. The chain uses TRBV9 and TRBJ1-2; the D is unclear. The V gene's germline CDR1 is SGDLS and CDR2 YYNGEE. CDR3 size: 11 residues. V was trimmed by 7 bases and J by 8 bases, leaving 12 bases between them. The CDR3, as DNA: TGTGCCAGCGGGATCAGCGGCGGCTACACCTTC. Protein sequence: CASGISGGYTF.

The chain recombines TRBV28 with TRBJ1-5, with a possible D match to TRBD1 (6 bases). V was cut by 5 bases and J by 0 bases, with 17 bases left in between. The V gene's germline CDR1 is MDHEN and CDR2 SYDVKM. The CDR3 totals 17 residues. DNA of the CDR3: TGTGCCAGCAGTCCGCCTACCCCAGGGGATAGCAATCAGCCCCAGCATTTT. Protein sequence: CASSPPTPGDSNQPQHF.

This clone was counted a few times. V is TRBV7-3 and J is TRBJ1-1; unclear D gene. V was shortened by 1 base and J by 3 bases, with 6 bases between the two germline ends. CDR1 and CDR2 from the germline V gene are SGHTA and FQGTGA. The CDR3 extends over 13 amino acids. This CDR3 is CASSLNSYTEAFF. CDR3 bases: TGTGCCAGCAGCTTAAACAGCTACACTGAAGCTTTCTTT.

CDR3 nucleotides: TGTGCCAGCAGGGACAGGGCCTACGAGCAGTACTTC. The encoded protein is CASRDRAYEQYF. This chain uses TRBV2 with TRBJ2-7; the match to TRBD1 covers 8 bases. The CDR3 has 12 amino acids. Per germline, CDR1 SNHLY and CDR2 FYNNEI. J gave up 2 bases and V 6 bases, and 0 bases lay outside the gene matches.

The chain couples TRBV4-1 to TRBJ2-3, with 7 bases aligning to TRBD2. Germline CDR1 reads MGHRA; CDR2 reads YSYEKL. The trim removed 0 bases at V and 14 bases at J, leaving 23 bases unmatched. The CDR3 sequence is 18 residues long. The CDR3 DNA sequence: TGCGCCAGCAGCCAAGAGACCTGGGACTATGGGCGGGCAGTACTAAGGTATTTT. It encodes CASSQETWDYGRAVLRYF.

This chain connects TRBV7-3 to TRBJ1-1; the match to TRBD1 covers 8 bases. The CDR3 has 14 residues. Germline values: CDR1 SGHTA, CDR2 FQGTGA. With 2 bases clipped from V and 5 bases from J, the junction kept 4 bases outside the gene matches. The chain's CDR3 is CASSLGDRQTEAFF. The CDR3 coding sequence is TGTGCCAGCAGCTTAGGGGACAGGCAAACTGAAGCTTTCTTT.

CDR3 loop: CASSAHSTGNQETQYF. In DNA form, the CDR3 reads TGTGCCAGCAGTGCACATAGCACAGGGAACCAAGAGACCCAGTACTTC. The chain couples TRBV6-1 to TRBJ2-5, with D possibly matching TRBD1 (6 bases). The CDR3 extends over 16 amino acids. Germline V gene sequence: CDR1 MNHNS, CDR2 SASEGT. V lost 4 bases and J 0 bases, leaving 15 bases between the germline ends.

This rearrangement joins TRBV11-3 to TRBJ1-1; D is undetermined. The CDR3 extends over 13 amino acids. V lost 2 bases and J 1 base, leaving 5 bases between the germline ends. Germline V lookup: CDR1 SGHNT, CDR2 YENEEA. CDR3 DNA sequence: TGTGCCAGCAGCTTACAGGAGAACACTGAAGCTTTCTTT. This sequence encodes CASSLQENTEAFF.

A single count supports this clone. The V and J genes are TRBV18 and TRBJ2-6, with D hard to call. V shed 3 bases and J shed 3 bases, with 15 bases lying between them. Germline V gene data show CDR1 as KGHSH and CDR2 as LQKENI. This CDR3 is built from 17 residues. The CDR3 protein is CASSPTTVVLGANVLTF. In DNA, the CDR3 is TGTGCCAGCTCACCCACAACAGTAGTCCTTGGGGCCAACGTCCTGACTTTC.

The V gene is TRBV24-1, the J gene TRBJ1-5; D gene ambiguous. The germline V and J ends were trimmed by 1 base and 4 bases, with 7 bases remaining between them. In germline, CDR1 is KGHDR, CDR2 SFDVKD. CDR3 size: 14 residues. The CDR3 region has the DNA TGTGCCACCAGTGATTTAGCGGTAAATCAGCCCCAGCATTTT. This codes for CATSDLAVNQPQHF.

This rearrangement joins TRBV5-8 to TRBJ1-2; 7 bases align to TRBD1. This CDR3 comprises 15 residues. CDR1 is SGHTS, CDR2 YDEGEE, per germline. The junction had 8 bases not matched to a gene; V was cut back by 2 bases and J by 4 bases. The CDR3 DNA follows: TGTGCCAGCAGCTTTCGGGGACAGACCACCTATGGCTACACCTTC. Its protein product is CASSFRGQTTYGYTF.

This clone was recorded only once. The chain links TRBV4-1 to TRBJ1-5; the D gene is possibly TRBD1 (6 bases). The germline V gene encodes CDR1 MGHRA and CDR2 YSYEKL. CDR3 length equals 16 residues. Trimming shortened V by 0 bases and J by 1 base, and 10 bases separated the two germline ends. CDR3 DNA: TGCGCCAGCAGCCAAGATCGAACAGGGAGCAATCAGCCCCAGCATTTT. Protein: CASSQDRTGSNQPQHF.

The V and J genes are TRBV7-9 and TRBJ2-3; tentative D call: TRBD2 (6 bases). The CDR3 loop spans 17 amino acids. V was trimmed by 0 bases and J by 0 bases, leaving 13 bases between them. CDR1 and CDR2 (germline): SEHNR, FQNEAQ (reference sequence). CDR3 loop: CASSLALARDSTDTQYF. CDR3 nucleotides: TGTGCCAGCAGCTTAGCCCTAGCGCGGGATAGCACAGATACGCAGTATTTT.

The rearrangement uses TRBV7-9 and TRBJ1-3; D perhaps matches TRBD1 (5 bases). Trimming took off 1 base at V and 7 bases at J, with 14 bases between the two ends. The CDR3 extends over 15 amino acids. Per the germline V gene, CDR1 is SEHNR and CDR2 is FQNEAQ (reference sequence). In DNA, the CDR3 is TGTGCCAGCAGCTTAGAGAAGGGGCGCGCGAACACCATATATTTT. Translation gives CASSLEKGRANTIYF. The full variable domain, completed using reference TRBV7-9 and TRBJ1-3, is DTGVSQNPRHKITKRGQNVTFRCDPISEHNRLYWYRQTLGQGPEFLTYFQNEAQLEKSRLLSDRFSAERPKGSFSTLEIQRTEQGDSAMYLCASSLEKGRANTIYFGEGSWLTVV.

V usage is TRBV4-3 and J usage is TRBJ2-3, with D perhaps matching TRBD2 (6 bases). V was clipped by 1 base and J by 11 bases, with 22 bases between them. The CDR3 has 16 amino acids. Per the germline V gene, CDR1 is LGHNA and CDR2 is YSLEER. The DNA for the CDR3 is TGCGCCAGCAGCCAAGGGAGTAGCGCGGGAAGATTAGGGCAGTATTTT. It yields the protein CASSQGSSAGRLGQYF.

J is TRBJ1-4 and V is TRBV28; possible D gene TRBD1, 5 bases. The V gene lost 10 bases and the J gene lost 11 bases, with 20 bases spanning the gap. From germline, CDR1 is MDHEN and CDR2 SYDVKM. The CDR3 totals 13 residues. The CDR3 protein is CATHGGGVRKLFF. DNA of the CDR3: TGTGCCACCCATGGGGGAGGGGTCAGGAAACTGTTTTTT.

The rearrangement links TRBV29-1 to TRBJ1-1, with no clear D. V lost 6 bases and J 0 bases, leaving 17 bases between the germline ends. Germline CDR1 SQVTM, CDR2 ANQGSEA. CDR3 length equals 15 residues. The CDR3 region is CSVKPWADMNTEAFF. CDR3 in DNA: TGCAGCGTGAAGCCATGGGCAGACATGAACACTGAAGCTTTCTTT.

V is TRBV5-1 and J is TRBJ2-3; D is unclear. The CDR3 totals 15 residues. The germline V and J ends were trimmed by 2 bases and 2 bases, with 12 bases remaining between them. Germline CDR1 and CDR2: SGHRS and YFSETQ. CDR3 protein: CASSFLVADTDTQYF. DNA of the CDR3: TGCGCCAGCAGCTTCTTGGTAGCAGACACAGATACGCAGTATTTT.

This sequence joins TRBV5-4 and TRBJ1-2, with TRBD1 matching 7 bases. The germline V gene has CDR1 SGHNT and CDR2 YYREEE (reference sequence). The ends lost 0 bases at V and 8 bases at J; junction bases unmatched: 4. The CDR3 is 13 amino acids. The DNA of the CDR3 is TGTGCCAGCAGCTTGGGGACAGGTCGCGGCTACACCTTC. Translating gives CASSLGTGRGYTF.

The rearrangement uses TRBV10-3 and TRBJ2-1; the match to TRBD2 covers 13 bases. Germline CDR1 is ENHRY and CDR2 is SYGVKD. The CDR3 is 15 residues long. Trimming removed 2 bases from V and 7 bases from J; junction bases left unmatched: 2. The CDR3 sequence is CAISEPGLAGNEQFF. CDR3 DNA: TGTGCCATCAGTGAGCCGGGACTAGCGGGGAATGAGCAGTTCTTC.

The J gene is TRBJ2-3, the V gene TRBV7-2, with D perhaps TRBD2 (6 bases). The CDR3 spans 14 residues. CDR1 is SGHTA, CDR2 FQGNSA, per germline. V was clipped by 4 bases and J by 2 bases, with 10 bases between them. Here the CDR3 DNA reads TGTGCCAGCAGCTCGGACTATAACACAGATACGCAGTATTTT. Translation gives CASSSDYNTDTQYF.

This chain connects TRBV28 to TRBJ2-2; no firm D call. CDR1 and CDR2 (germline): MDHEN, SYDVKM. The CDR3 length is 14 residues. V was pared by 1 base and J by 5 bases, with 8 bases between. CDR3 bases: TGTGCCAGCAGTTTATCGTCTCGGACCGGGGAGCTGTTTTTT. The encoded protein is CASSLSSRTGELFF.

J is TRBJ2-1 and V is TRBV7-8, with TRBD2 matching over 11 bases. Germline trimming cut 4 bases from V and 7 bases from J; bases unmatched to any gene: 12. This CDR3 has 17 residues. CDR1 and CDR2 from the germline V gene are SGHVS and FQNEAQ. The chain's CDR3 is CASSSLAGGPGSNEQFF. The CDR3, as DNA: TGTGCCAGCAGCTCGTTAGCGGGAGGGCCCGGGAGTAATGAGCAGTTCTTC.

This clone has a handful of counts. The chain couples TRBV4-1 to TRBJ1-2, with no clear D. Between the trimmed V and J ends, which lost 1 base and 7 bases, there was a span of 13 bases. Germline CDR1 MGHRA, CDR2 YSYEKL. The CDR3 totals 14 residues. CDR3 amino acids: CASSQVIAAGGYTF. In DNA form, the CDR3 reads TGCGCCAGCAGCCAAGTTATTGCGGCGGGTGGCTACACCTTC.

This chain joins TRBV28 and TRBJ2-7; 11 bases fit TRBD2. The J segment lost 2 bases and the V segment lost 6 bases, leaving 9 bases of the junction unmatched. Looked up from germline, CDR1 is MDHEN and CDR2 is SYDVKM. The CDR3 covers 16 residues. The CDR3 bases are TGTGCCAGCAGCACCCCCGGGACTAGCGGAGCCTACGAGCAGTACTTC. Translation gives CASSTPGTSGAYEQYF. The complete variable domain, with remaining parts taken from reference TRBV28 and TRBJ2-7, reads DVKVTQSSRYLVKRTGEKVFLECVQDMDHENMFWYRQDPGLGLRLIYFSYDVKMKEKGDIPEGYSVSREKKERFSLILESASTNQTSMYLCASSTPGTSGAYEQYFGPGTRLTVT.

This clone was observed once. The chain couples TRBV7-8 to TRBJ2-1; 8 positions match TRBD1. V lost 1 base to trimming and J lost 9 bases; unmatched junction nucleotides: 11. The CDR3 sequence is 16 residues long. CDR1 and CDR2 from the germline V gene are SGHVS and FQNEAQ. CDR3 sequence reads: CASSLGKGPGGGEQFF. As DNA, the CDR3 is TGTGCCAGCAGCTTAGGCAAAGGGCCAGGGGGCGGTGAGCAGTTCTTC. The full variable domain, in which reference TRBV7-8 and TRBJ2-1 provide the parts outside the CDR3, is GAGVSQSPRYKVAKRGQDVALRCDPISGHVSLFWYQQALGQGPEFLTYFQNEAQLDKSGLPSDRFFAERPEGSVSTLKIQRTQQEDSAVYLCASSLGKGPGGGEQFFGPGTRLTVL.